This T cell receptor (beta chain) was recovered during a study of cytomegalovirus exposure and HLA in healthy donors. General study results and limits: In a later analysis, specific HLA alleles were associated with about 18,000 TCR beta sequences at a 0.05 false discovery rate. The study designated 150 or so TCR beta chains cytomegalovirus-associated.

A note on this clone: Its specificity is not known.

This PCR relied on a set of 60 Vbeta primers and 13 Jbeta primers. Method: immunoSEQ multiplex PCR; TCRdb's copy keeps in-frame clones and lacks some. This sample has roughly 160,000 clones, with more than 80% found just once. CDR1 and CDR2 from the germline V gene are SGDLS and YYNGEE. V was pared by 0 bases and J by 4 bases, with 19 bases between. This CDR3 contains 18 residues. The material sequenced was PBMCs. The TCR originated in a male donor in good health and CMV-seronegative. This chain links TRBV9 with TRBJ2-2, with a weak D call TRBD2 (7 bases). The CDR3 sequence is CASSVGEGGAQSTGELFF. CDR3 DNA sequence: TGTGCCAGCAGCGTAGGGGAGGGGGGGGCCCAGAGCACCGGGGAGCTGTTTTTT.